The source of this TCR beta chain is a study of beta chain features in type 1 diabetes. Background on the study: Age, gender, cell numbers and subset yield matched between patients and controls. Study-level points and caveats: People with Type 1 diabetes carried modestly yet significantly shorter TCRB CDR3s in all four CD4+ subsets. The study notes PCR might favor shorter templates equally in patients and controls. Diminished insertions and augmented deletions at VDJ junctions characterized type 1 diabetes patients.

CD45RO/CCR7/CD25/CD127/CD95/CD27 sorting isolated CD4+ naive, central memory, regulatory and stem cell-like memory cells. Expressed TCRB transcripts got sequenced, as all isolated RNA was reverse transcribed. Clones were sequenced by immunoSEQ multiplex PCR, and TCRdb holds only the in-frame ones, with some missing. The sample lists some 190,000 clones; approximately 7.8% were seen once. For this clone: Its antigen is still unknown.

Germline V gene lookup returns CDR1 KGHSH and CDR2 LQKENI. J lost 2 bases, V lost 3 bases, and 13 bases had no gene match. CDR3 size: 17 residues. Sequencing used central memory CD4+ T cells from blood. This receptor was obtained from a woman aged 35 to 49 with type 1 diabetes. The rearrangement uses TRBV18 and TRBJ2-7, with TRBD2 identical over 7 bases. CDR3 protein: CASSPNLLASNPYEQYF. In DNA form, the CDR3 reads TGTGCCAGCTCACCTAACTTACTAGCGTCGAACCCCTACGAGCAGTACTTC.